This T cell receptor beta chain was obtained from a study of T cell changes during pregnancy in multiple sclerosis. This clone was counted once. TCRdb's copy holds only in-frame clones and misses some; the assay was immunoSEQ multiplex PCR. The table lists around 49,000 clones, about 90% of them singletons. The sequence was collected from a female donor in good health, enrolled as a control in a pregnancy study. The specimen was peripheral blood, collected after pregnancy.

In DNA, the CDR3 is TGTGCCACCAGTAGGACTAGCGGGGTAAATGAGCAGTTCTTC. It translates to CATSRTSGVNEQFF. This rearrangement joins TRBV15 to TRBJ2-1, with 12 bases identical to TRBD2. After removal of 6 bases from V and 7 bases from J, the junction contained 4 bases not matched to a gene. CDR1 and CDR2 (germline): LNHNV, YYDKDF (reference sequence). CDR3 length: 14 residues.